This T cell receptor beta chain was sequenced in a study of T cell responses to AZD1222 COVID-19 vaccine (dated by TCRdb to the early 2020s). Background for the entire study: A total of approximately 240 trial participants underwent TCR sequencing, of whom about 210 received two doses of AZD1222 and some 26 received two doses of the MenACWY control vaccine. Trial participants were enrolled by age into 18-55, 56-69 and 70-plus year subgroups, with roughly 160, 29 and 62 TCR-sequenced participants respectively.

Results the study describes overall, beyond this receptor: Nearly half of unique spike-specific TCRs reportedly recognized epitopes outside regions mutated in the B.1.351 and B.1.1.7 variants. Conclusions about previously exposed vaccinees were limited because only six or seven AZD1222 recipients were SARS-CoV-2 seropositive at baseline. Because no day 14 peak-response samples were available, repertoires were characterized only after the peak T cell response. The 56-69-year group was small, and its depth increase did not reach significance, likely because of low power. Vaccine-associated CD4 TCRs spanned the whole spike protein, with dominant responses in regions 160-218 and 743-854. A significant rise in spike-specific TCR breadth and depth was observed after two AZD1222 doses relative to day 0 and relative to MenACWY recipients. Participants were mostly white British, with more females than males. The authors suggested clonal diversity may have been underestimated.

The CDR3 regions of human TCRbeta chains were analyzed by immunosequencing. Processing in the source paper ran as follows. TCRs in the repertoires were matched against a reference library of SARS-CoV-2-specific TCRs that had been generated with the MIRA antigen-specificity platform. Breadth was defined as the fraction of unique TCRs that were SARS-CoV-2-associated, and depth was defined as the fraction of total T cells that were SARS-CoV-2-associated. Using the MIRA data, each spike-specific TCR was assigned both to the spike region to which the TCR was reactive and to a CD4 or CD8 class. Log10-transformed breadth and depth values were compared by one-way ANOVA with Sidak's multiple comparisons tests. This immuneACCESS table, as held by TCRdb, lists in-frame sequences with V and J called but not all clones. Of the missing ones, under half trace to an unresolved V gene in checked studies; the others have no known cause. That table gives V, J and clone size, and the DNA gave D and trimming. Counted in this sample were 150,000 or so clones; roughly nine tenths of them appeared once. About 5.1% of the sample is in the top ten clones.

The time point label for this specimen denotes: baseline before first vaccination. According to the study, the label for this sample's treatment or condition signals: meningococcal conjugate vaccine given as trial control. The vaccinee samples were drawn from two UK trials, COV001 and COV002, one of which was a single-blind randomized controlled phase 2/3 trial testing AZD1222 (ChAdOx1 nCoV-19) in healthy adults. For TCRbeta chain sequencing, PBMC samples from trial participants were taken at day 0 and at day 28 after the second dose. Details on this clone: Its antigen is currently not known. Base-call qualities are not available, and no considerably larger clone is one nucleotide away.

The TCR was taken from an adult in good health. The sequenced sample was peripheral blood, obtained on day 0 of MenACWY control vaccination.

The CDR3 corresponds to CASSPQRSGNTIYF. The DNA reads as follows: TGTGCCAGCTCACCCCAGCGGTCTGGAAACACCATATATTTT. In this chain, TRBV18 is recombined with TRBJ1-3, with no confident D gene call. Its CDR3 holds 14 amino acids, cysteine through phenylalanine. Only the CDR3 DNA is retained, 42 bases long and in frame from the first base. CDR1 and CDR2 were assigned from the germline V gene as KGHSH and LQKENI. V was cut back by 3 bases and J by 1 base, leaving a gap of 7 bases between them.